These T cell receptor beta chains were read from a single sample in a study of blood T cell repertoires in COVID-19. Generated by immunoSEQ multiplex PCR, the TCRdb table keeps only in-frame clones and is missing some. The data hold 180,000 or so clones, with 70% to 90% observed a single time. Material for sequencing was peripheral blood. These receptors all stem from a man aged 35-49 years with active or convalescent COVID-19. The CDR3 runs from the conserved cysteine through the conserved F or W. Each record gives: CDR3 DNA, CDR3 protein, J gene, clone size, D gene, CDR3 length, V gene. D genes are given only for firm matches. Expanded clones get a size class; other rows say once, few or many, or leave the size out.

cdr3_nt: TGTGCCAGCTCACCGAGTGTTAATCAGCCCCAGCATTTT
cdr3_aa: CASSPSVNQPQHF
j_call: TRBJ1-5
clone_size: once
d_call: -
cdr3_length: 13
v_call: TRBV18

cdr3_nt: TGTGCCAGCAGTTACTCGGGCAGTCGGACTGAAGCTTTCTTT
cdr3_aa: CASSYSGSRTEAFF
j_call: TRBJ1-1
clone_size: few
d_call: -
cdr3_length: 14
v_call: TRBV6-5

cdr3_nt: TGTGCCAGCAGTCAGGGGGGCCCGTCCGGTTTGAACACTGAAGCTTTCTTT
cdr3_aa: CASSQGGPSGLNTEAFF
j_call: TRBJ1-1
clone_size: -
d_call: TRBD1
cdr3_length: 17
v_call: TRBV27

cdr3_nt: TGTGCCAGCAGCGTAGGTAGCGGGGGGGCCCCAGATACGCAGTATTTT
cdr3_aa: CASSVGSGGAPDTQYF
j_call: TRBJ2-3
clone_size: -
d_call: TRBD2
cdr3_length: 16
v_call: TRBV9

cdr3_nt: TGTGCCTGGTGTGCAGGGAAAAACACTGAAGCTTTCTTT
cdr3_aa: CAWCAGKNTEAFF
j_call: TRBJ1-1
clone_size: -
d_call: -
cdr3_length: 13
v_call: TRBV30

cdr3_nt: TGTGCCAGCAGCCAATTAGGGTCACAGGGGACTGAAAAACTGTTTTTT
cdr3_aa: CASSQLGSQGTEKLFF
j_call: TRBJ1-4
clone_size: -
d_call: TRBD1
cdr3_length: 16
v_call: TRBV11-2

cdr3_nt: TGTGCCAGCAGTGAAGAGGGCAGGGGATCCTACGAGCAGTACTTC
cdr3_aa: CASSEEGRGSYEQYF
j_call: TRBJ2-7
clone_size: few
d_call: -
cdr3_length: 15
v_call: TRBV6-1

cdr3_nt: TGTGCCGGAGGACAGGGGGCTACCGGGGAGCTGTTTTTT
cdr3_aa: CAGGQGATGELFF
j_call: TRBJ2-2
clone_size: -
d_call: TRBD1
cdr3_length: 13
v_call: TRBV5-8

cdr3_nt: TGTGCCAGCAGCTTAGGACAGGGACATACTAACACCGGGGAGCTGTTTTTT
cdr3_aa: CASSLGQGHTNTGELFF
j_call: TRBJ2-2
clone_size: -
d_call: TRBD1
cdr3_length: 17
v_call: TRBV11-3

cdr3_nt: TGTGCCAGCAGTGAACGCACCGGGGGAGCCTACGAGCAGTACTTC
cdr3_aa: CASSERTGGAYEQYF
j_call: TRBJ2-7
clone_size: few
d_call: -
cdr3_length: 15
v_call: TRBV6-1

cdr3_nt: TGTGCCAGCAGCTTAGGAGGACAGGGGTCGTTCTTC
cdr3_aa: CASSLGGQGSFF
j_call: TRBJ2-1
clone_size: -
d_call: TRBD1
cdr3_length: 12
v_call: TRBV11-2